A selection of T cell receptor beta chains follows, all from one sample in a study of shared clonotypes between healthy human individuals. Some clones are missing from TCRdb's copy, which holds only in-frame ones; the method was immunoSEQ multiplex PCR. The sample holds some 2 million clones; roughly 94% are singletons and the top ten take 0.13%. Sequencing was performed on naive CD4+ T cells sorted from blood. The receptors here all came from a man between 18 and 35 years old in good health. Both conserved end residues are part of each CDR3. Fields, in order: V gene, D gene, clone size, J gene, CDR3 protein, CDR3 DNA. D genes are given only for firm matches. The listing skips clone size in some rows; elsewhere it reads once, few, many or a size class.

V gene: TRBV5-1; D gene: TRBD1; clone size: .; J gene: TRBJ2-5; CDR3 protein: CASSSHGTAQGETQYF; CDR3 DNA: TGCGCCAGCAGCTCGCACGGGACAGCTCAGGGGGAGACCCAGTACTTC
V gene: TRBV2; D gene: .; clone size: .; J gene: TRBJ1-5; CDR3 protein: CASTLGRRGNQPQHF; CDR3 DNA: TGTGCCAGCACGTTGGGGAGGAGGGGCAATCAGCCCCAGCATTTT
V gene: TRBV6-1; D gene: .; clone size: .; J gene: TRBJ2-3; CDR3 protein: CASSEAWRDVLGNTQYF; CDR3 DNA: TGTGCCAGCAGTGAAGCCTGGCGGGACGTACTAGGGAATACGCAGTATTTT
V gene: TRBV6-5; D gene: TRBD1; clone size: .; J gene: TRBJ1-2; CDR3 protein: CASNRQGVDGYTF; CDR3 DNA: TGTGCCAGCAACAGACAGGGAGTGGATGGCTACACCTTC
V gene: TRBV19; D gene: .; clone size: once; J gene: TRBJ1-6; CDR3 protein: CASRVGNSPLHF; CDR3 DNA: TGTGCCAGTAGGGTTGGGAATTCACCCCTCCACTTT
V gene: TRBV9; D gene: .; clone size: .; J gene: TRBJ1-3; CDR3 protein: CASAATASSGNTIYF; CDR3 DNA: TGTGCCAGCGCCGCGACGGCAAGCTCTGGAAACACCATATATTTT
V gene: TRBV18; D gene: .; clone size: .; J gene: TRBJ2-5; CDR3 protein: CASSPPVTETQYF; CDR3 DNA: TGTGCCAGCTCACCACCGGTAACAGAGACCCAGTACTTC
V gene: TRBV20-1; D gene: .; clone size: .; J gene: TRBJ2-4; CDR3 protein: CSGIAKNIQYF; CDR3 DNA: TGCAGTGGAATAGCCAAAAACATTCAGTACTTC
V gene: TRBV5-1; D gene: TRBD1; clone size: .; J gene: TRBJ2-1; CDR3 protein: CASSLGGQGYNEQFF; CDR3 DNA: TGCGCCAGCAGCTTGGGCGGACAGGGCTACAATGAGCAGTTCTTC
V gene: TRBV6-1; D gene: .; clone size: .; J gene: TRBJ2-5; CDR3 protein: CASRDRIWETQYF; CDR3 DNA: TGTGCCAGCAGGGACCGGATTTGGGAGACCCAGTACTTC
V gene: TRBV5-4; D gene: .; clone size: .; J gene: TRBJ2-2; CDR3 protein: CASRWKGNTGELFF; CDR3 DNA: TGTGCCAGCAGGTGGAAGGGGAACACCGGGGAGCTGTTTTTT
V gene: TRBV11-2; D gene: .; clone size: .; J gene: TRBJ2-6; CDR3 protein: CASSLTSGANVLTF; CDR3 DNA: TGTGCCAGCAGCTTGACGTCTGGGGCCAACGTCCTGACTTTC
V gene: TRBV4-1; D gene: TRBD2; clone size: .; J gene: TRBJ2-7; CDR3 protein: CASSQGASGDGNEQYF; CDR3 DNA: TGCGCCAGCAGCCAAGGGGCCAGCGGGGATGGCAACGAGCAGTACTTC
V gene: TRBV9; D gene: .; clone size: .; J gene: TRBJ2-3; CDR3 protein: CASSGTVKDTQYF; CDR3 DNA: TGTGCCAGCAGCGGGACTGTTAAAGATACGCAGTATTTT
V gene: TRBV30; D gene: TRBD2; clone size: .; J gene: TRBJ2-5; CDR3 protein: CAWSTGGSETQYF; CDR3 DNA: TGTGCCTGGAGCACGGGGGGGTCAGAGACCCAGTACTTC
V gene: TRBV18; D gene: TRBD1; clone size: .; J gene: TRBJ2-7; CDR3 protein: CASSRTGATSEQYF; CDR3 DNA: TGTGCCAGCTCACGGACAGGGGCAACTAGCGAGCAGTACTTC
V gene: TRBV2; D gene: .; clone size: .; J gene: TRBJ2-1; CDR3 protein: CASSELNEQFF; CDR3 DNA: TGTGCCAGCAGTGAGCTCAATGAGCAGTTCTTC
V gene: TRBV7-8; D gene: .; clone size: .; J gene: TRBJ2-3; CDR3 protein: CASSYRLDRSTDTQYF; CDR3 DNA: TGTGCCAGCAGCTACCGATTGGACCGTAGCACAGATACGCAGTATTTT
V gene: TRBV5-1; D gene: .; clone size: .; J gene: TRBJ1-4; CDR3 protein: CASSLMGSTNEKLFF; CDR3 DNA: TGCGCCAGCAGCCTTATGGGGTCGACTAATGAAAAACTGTTTTTT
V gene: TRBV5-6; D gene: TRBD2; clone size: .; J gene: TRBJ2-1; CDR3 protein: CASSLGWTSGRNEQFF; CDR3 DNA: TGTGCCAGCAGCTTGGGTTGGACTAGCGGCCGAAATGAGCAGTTCTTC
V gene: TRBV19; D gene: TRBD2; clone size: .; J gene: TRBJ2-2; CDR3 protein: CASSIGIGLAGTGELFF; CDR3 DNA: TGTGCCAGTAGTATAGGAATTGGACTAGCGGGAACCGGGGAGCTGTTTTTT
V gene: TRBV6-6; D gene: TRBD1; clone size: .; J gene: TRBJ2-7; CDR3 protein: CASSSLGTGAPYEQYF; CDR3 DNA: TGTGCCAGCAGTTCCCTTGGGACAGGTGCACCCTACGAGCAGTACTTC
V gene: TRBV5-1; D gene: TRBD1; clone size: .; J gene: TRBJ1-2; CDR3 protein: CASSPGFDRATGYTF; CDR3 DNA: TGCGCCAGCAGCCCGGGCTTCGACAGGGCAACTGGCTACACCTTC
V gene: TRBV6-1; D gene: TRBD1; clone size: .; J gene: TRBJ2-1; CDR3 protein: CASRETGGWSYNEQFF; CDR3 DNA: TGTGCCAGCAGAGAAACAGGGGGCTGGTCCTACAATGAGCAGTTCTTC
V gene: TRBV13; D gene: .; clone size: .; J gene: TRBJ2-7; CDR3 protein: CASSTTGSAGTSYEQYF; CDR3 DNA: TGTGCCAGCAGCACTACAGGATCGGCGGGAACATCCTACGAGCAGTACTTC